Sequencing of this T cell receptor beta chain was carried out in a study of blood T cell repertoires in COVID-19. CDR1 is SNHLY, CDR2 FYNNEI, per germline. CDR3 length: 14 residues. V lost 4 bases, J lost 4 bases, and 13 bases lay in between. Clones were sequenced by immunoSEQ multiplex PCR, and TCRdb holds only the in-frame ones, with some missing. The repertoire consists of roughly 100,000 clones, with about 88% occurring once and the leading ten covering around 5%. The sequenced material came from peripheral blood. The chain joins TRBV2 to TRBJ1-1; D not certain. This sequence was found in a woman aged 80 or over with active COVID-19. In DNA form, the CDR3 reads TGTGCCAGCAGTGGGGTCCGGGAGAGCACTGAAGCTTTCTTT. Encoded protein: CASSGVRESTEAFF.